A selection of T cell receptor beta chains follows, all from one sample in a study of cytomegalovirus exposure and HLA in healthy donors. The table came from immunoSEQ multiplex PCR; TCRdb's copy has only in-frame clones and leaves some out. The sample consists of approximately 140,000 clones, 60% to 85% of them appearing once. The sample consisted of PBMCs. The receptors were gathered from a male donor in good health and CMV-seronegative. CDR3s include the opening cysteine and the closing phenylalanine or tryptophan. D genes are given only for firm matches. Clone size is shown for a subset of rows, as once, few, many or a class of expanded clone.

j_call,clone_size,cdr3_length,d_call,v_call,cdr3_nt,cdr3_aa
TRBJ1-1,.,16,TRBD1,TRBV2,TGTGCCTGTCAGGCAGGGACAGGGCATATGAACACTGAAGCTTTCTTT,CACQAGTGHMNTEAFF
TRBJ2-5,.,13,.,TRBV6-5,TGTGCCAGCAGCCCCCCGGGCCAAGAGACCCAGTACTTC,CASSPPGQETQYF
TRBJ1-2,.,15,TRBD1,TRBV30,TGTGCCTCCTACCGGGACAGGCTTCTTAACTATGGCTACACCTTC,CASYRDRLLNYGYTF
TRBJ2-1,.,15,.,TRBV11-2,TGTGCCAGCAGCATAGACAAAGCCTCCTACAATGAGCAGTTCTTC,CASSIDKASYNEQFF
TRBJ1-2,.,15,.,TRBV7-3,TGTGCCAGCAGCTTGGGAGGGTCAACTAACTATGGCTACACCTTC,CASSLGGSTNYGYTF
TRBJ2-7,.,15,.,TRBV14,TGTGCCAGCAGCAAACCGGGAACAGTTTTCTACGAGCAGTACTTC,CASSKPGTVFYEQYF
TRBJ2-3,.,17,TRBD2,TRBV4-2,TGTGCCAGCAGCCAATATAGGTCTAGCGGGGCCCCAGATACGCAGTATTTT,CASSQYRSSGAPDTQYF
TRBJ2-7,few,18,TRBD2,TRBV5-6,TGTGCCAGCAGCTCCTTGGGGGGGTACGGAATCGAGTCCTACGAGCAGTACTTC,CASSSLGGYGIESYEQYF
TRBJ2-7,.,14,TRBD1,TRBV30,TGTGCCTGGAACCCCGGGACAGGGGCCTACGAGCAGTACTTC,CAWNPGTGAYEQYF
TRBJ2-5,few,14,TRBD1,TRBV5-1,TGCGCCAGCAGCACGGGACAGGGACAAGAGACCCAGTACTTC,CASSTGQGQETQYF
TRBJ2-7,.,15,TRBD1,TRBV7-2,TGTGCCAGCAGCTTAGGCGGCAGGGGGCCCTACGAGCAGTACTTC,CASSLGGRGPYEQYF
TRBJ2-2,.,18,.,TRBV7-9,TGTTCCAGCAGCTCATACACTTTCGGGGTCTCGGGCACCGGGGAGCTGTTTTTT,CSSSSYTFGVSGTGELFF
TRBJ1-6,once,19,TRBD1,TRBV30,TGTGCCTGGAGTGAGAGGACAGGGCTGGGCAGGGCCTATAATTCACCCCTCCACTTT,CAWSERTGLGRAYNSPLHF
TRBJ2-3,.,15,TRBD2,TRBV9,TGTGCCAGCGGGACTAGCGGGGCTAGCACAGATACGCAGTATTTT,CASGTSGASTDTQYF
TRBJ1-3,few,16,TRBD1,TRBV15,TGTGCCACCAGCAGAGACGGGACAGGGAATAGGGACACCATATATTTT,CATSRDGTGNRDTIYF
TRBJ2-3,.,16,TRBD2,TRBV5-1,TGCGCCAGCAGCGCAACTAGCGGGGGGGCGGCAGATACGCAGTATTTT,CASSATSGGAADTQYF
TRBJ1-3,.,16,.,TRBV18,TGTGCCAGCTCACCAATTCCGCCCAGCTCTGGAAACACCATATATTTT,CASSPIPPSSGNTIYF
TRBJ2-7,.,13,.,TRBV7-2,TGTGCCAGCAGCACAGGACCCCCCTACGAGCAGTACTTC,CASSTGPPYEQYF
TRBJ2-1,.,14,.,TRBV5-6,TGTGCCAGCAGCGGTGCGGAAAGATACAATGAGCAGTTCTTC,CASSGAERYNEQFF
TRBJ1-1,.,14,.,TRBV6-4,TGTGCCAGCCGGTCAGGGGCGGCGAACACTGAAGCTTTCTTT,CASRSGAANTEAFF
TRBJ1-1,.,17,.,TRBV4-3,TGCGCCAGCAGCCAAGATCTCTTTTCTCGTACTTACACTGAAGCTTTCTTT,CASSQDLFSRTYTEAFF
TRBJ2-7,.,15,.,TRBV9,TGTGCCAGCAGCCCCTCGGGGGTGACAACCTACGAGCAGTACTTC,CASSPSGVTTYEQYF
TRBJ1-3,.,14,.,TRBV15,TGTGCCACCAGGAGAGTGTACTCTGGAAACACCATATATTTT,CATRRVYSGNTIYF
TRBJ2-1,few,12,.,TRBV6-5,TGTGCCAGCAGTAACGGGGTACGGGAGCAGTTCTTC,CASSNGVREQFF
TRBJ2-1,few,12,.,TRBV5-6,TGTGCCAGCAGCCCCGGGGGTTATCAGCAGTTCTTC,CASSPGGYQQFF
TRBJ1-4,once,15,TRBD1,TRBV5-6,TGTGCCAGCAGCCCTAGGACAGGGGCTAATGAAAAACCGTTTTTT,CASSPRTGANEKPFF
TRBJ1-2,.,17,TRBD1,TRBV7-2,TGTGCCAGCAGTTCTCCCCTCGACAGGGCACTCTCCAATGGCTACACCTTC,CASSSPLDRALSNGYTF
TRBJ1-6,.,14,TRBD1,TRBV18,TGTGCCAGCTCACCAAGACAGGGAGATTCACCCCTCCACTTT,CASSPRQGDSPLHF
TRBJ2-7,few,14,TRBD2,TRBV27,TGTGCCAGCAAACGAGCGGGAGGGCCTGAGGAGCAGTACTTC,CASKRAGGPEEQYF
TRBJ2-3,.,15,TRBD2,TRBV4-3,TGCGCCAGCAGCCCGAGCGGGGGGTTCTCAGATACGCAGTATTTT,CASSPSGGFSDTQYF
TRBJ2-3,.,16,TRBD2,TRBV13,TGTGCCAGCAGCTCCTCCTGGGAGGGCCCCACAGATACGCAGTATTTT,CASSSSWEGPTDTQYF
TRBJ2-7,.,14,TRBD1,TRBV10-3,TGTGCCATCAGCGGGACAGGGGACGGGTACGAGCAGTACTTC,CAISGTGDGYEQYF
TRBJ1-2,.,13,.,TRBV5-1,TGCGCCAGCAGCCCGGTGGGGGCAAGGGGCTACACCTTC,CASSPVGARGYTF
TRBJ2-2,.,15,.,TRBV2,TGTGCCAGCAGTGAAACAGTGACAGTAACCGGGGAGCTGTTTTTT,CASSETVTVTGELFF
TRBJ2-7,.,14,TRBD1,TRBV5-1,TGCGCCAGCAGCGTCACAGGGGGGTCGTACGAGCAGTACTTC,CASSVTGGSYEQYF
TRBJ2-7,.,12,.,TRBV30,TGTGCCTGGAGTGTAACCGGGTACGAGCAGTACTTC,CAWSVTGYEQYF
TRBJ2-2,.,16,TRBD2,TRBV4-1,TGCGCCAGCAGCCAACCGGGACTAGCTAACACCGGGGAGCTGTTTTTT,CASSQPGLANTGELFF
TRBJ1-4,.,15,.,TRBV19,TGTGCCAGTAGTATCCGAGGGGGAACTAATGAAAAACTGTTTTTT,CASSIRGGTNEKLFF
TRBJ2-7,.,11,TRBD1,TRBV30,TGTGCCCTCAGGGGGCTTGGCGAGCAGTACTTC,CALRGLGEQYF
TRBJ2-1,.,14,.,TRBV19,TGTGCCAGTAGTTTGGGGGGACCCTACAATGAGCAGTTCTTC,CASSLGGPYNEQFF
TRBJ2-1,.,17,TRBD2,TRBV30,TGTGCCTGGAGTGTACGGGGACTAGCGGGGGGGGGCAATGAGCAGTTCTTC,CAWSVRGLAGGGNEQFF
TRBJ1-4,.,15,.,TRBV15,TGTGCCACCAGCAGAGATGCCTCCGGGGGTGAAAAACTGTTTTTT,CATSRDASGGEKLFF
TRBJ1-2,.,16,TRBD1,TRBV7-8,TGTGCCAGCAGCTTACGCGGACAGGCGAATAACTATGGCTACACCTTC,CASSLRGQANNYGYTF
TRBJ2-4,.,17,.,TRBV6-1,TGTGCCAGCAGTGAACTGGGACTGAAAGATTCCCGAAACATTCAGTACTTC,CASSELGLKDSRNIQYF
TRBJ1-5,.,14,.,TRBV7-9,TGTGCCAGCAGCAAACAGGGTTACAATCAGCCCCAGCATTTT,CASSKQGYNQPQHF
TRBJ1-2,few,17,.,TRBV5-5,TGTGCCAGCAGCTTGGTCCCAGTGACAGGATTTAACTATGGCTACACCTTC,CASSLVPVTGFNYGYTF
TRBJ1-2,.,14,.,TRBV2,TGTGCCAGCAGCCGGGGACACTTAAACTATGGCTACACCTTC,CASSRGHLNYGYTF
TRBJ2-7,few,14,TRBD1,TRBV30,TGTGCCTGGAGGACCCTGGACAGGGGGCGTGAGCAGTACTTC,CAWRTLDRGREQYF
TRBJ2-7,few,12,.,TRBV5-4,TGTGCCAGCAGCTTGCCCAGGGAAGAGCAGTACTTC,CASSLPREEQYF
TRBJ1-2,.,16,TRBD1,TRBV5-1,TGCGCCAGCAGCCAGGGGGTATTACCCATTAACTATGGCTACACCTTC,CASSQGVLPINYGYTF